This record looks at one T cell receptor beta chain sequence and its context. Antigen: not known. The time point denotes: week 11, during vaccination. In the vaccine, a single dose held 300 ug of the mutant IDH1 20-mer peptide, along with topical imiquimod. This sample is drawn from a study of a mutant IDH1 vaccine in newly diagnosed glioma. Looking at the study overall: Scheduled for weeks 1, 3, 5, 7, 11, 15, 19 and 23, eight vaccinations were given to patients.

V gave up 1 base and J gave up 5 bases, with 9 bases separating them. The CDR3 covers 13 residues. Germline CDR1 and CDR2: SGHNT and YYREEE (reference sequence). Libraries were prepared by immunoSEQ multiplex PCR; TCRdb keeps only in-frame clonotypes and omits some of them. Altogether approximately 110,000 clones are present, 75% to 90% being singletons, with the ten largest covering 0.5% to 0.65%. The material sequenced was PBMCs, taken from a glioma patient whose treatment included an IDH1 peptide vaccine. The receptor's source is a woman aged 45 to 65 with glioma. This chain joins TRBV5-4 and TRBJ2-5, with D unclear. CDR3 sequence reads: CASSLWRRETQYF. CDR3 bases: TGTGCCAGCAGCTTGTGGCGAAGGGAGACCCAGTACTTC. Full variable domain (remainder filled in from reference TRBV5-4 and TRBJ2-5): ETGVTQSPTHLIKTRGQQVTLRCSSQSGHNTVSWYQQALGQGPQFIFQYYREEENGRGNFPPRFSGLQFPNYSSELNVNALELDDSALYLCASSLWRRETQYFGPGTRLLVL.